The 27 T cell receptor beta chains below all came from one sample that was sequenced in a study of T cell responses to AZD1222 COVID-19 vaccine. TCRdb's copy holds only in-frame clones and misses some; the assay was immunoSEQ multiplex PCR. Among some 80,000 clones listed, approximately 90% were seen once. The sequencing used peripheral blood, collected on day 0 of AZD1222 vaccination. Every receptor here comes from an adult in good health.

The chain recombines TRBV24-1 with TRBJ2-2; D may be TRBD2 (6 bases). Germline V lookup: CDR1 KGHDR, CDR2 SFDVKD. The V and J ends lost 4 bases and 0 bases respectively, with 11 bases between them. This CDR3 is built from 16 residues. The CDR3 loop reads CATSETRGTNTGELFF. In nucleotides, the CDR3 is TGTGCCACCAGTGAAACGCGGGGAACGAACACCGGGGAGCTGTTTTTT.

The rearrangement uses TRBV12-3 or TRBV12-4 and TRBJ1-4, with a tentative D call TRBD1 (5 bases). The CDR3 runs 12 residues. V gave up 5 bases and J gave up 10 bases, with 11 bases separating them. Written as DNA, the CDR3 is TGTGCCAGCAGTCTACAGGCCTTAAAACTGTTTTTT. It codes for CASSLQALKLFF.

This clone turned up a few times. The chain links TRBV6-6 to TRBJ1-1; unclear D gene. The CDR3 covers 12 residues. Per the germline V gene, CDR1 is MNHNY and CDR2 is SVGAGI (reference sequence). The V end lost 8 bases, the J end lost 2 bases, and 9 bases lay between the germline ends. CDR3 sequence: CASCLPNTEAFF. In nucleotides, the CDR3 is TGTGCCAGCTGTCTCCCAAACACTGAAGCTTTCTTT.

V and J are TRBV20-1 and TRBJ2-1; D is possibly TRBD2 (6 bases). With 0 bases removed from V and 12 bases from J, the gap between germline ends came to 6 bases. The CDR3 spans 10 residues. Germline-derived CDR1 and CDR2 are DFQATT and SNEGSKA (reference sequence). CDR3 in amino acids: CSAREAGQFF. The CDR3 coding sequence is TGCAGTGCTAGAGAAGCGGGGCAGTTCTTC.

The V call is TRBV14, the J call TRBJ1-1, with D uncertain. The CDR3 is made up of 15 amino acids. Per germline, CDR1 SGHDN and CDR2 FVKESK. Deletions cut 2 bases from V and 8 bases from J, with 18 bases between. CDR3 loop: CASSQHPREGSEAFF. The DNA of the CDR3 is TGTGCCAGCAGCCAACACCCCCGGGAGGGCTCAGAAGCTTTCTTT.

The chain employs TRBV21-1 and TRBJ1-4; whether TRBD1, the table's D call, matches the DNA was not checked. TRBV21-1 is an annotated pseudogene. This CDR3 spans 18 amino acids. The CDR3 nucleotides read TGTGCCAGCAGCAAAGTGTTTTGGCAGGTGGCAACTAATGAAAAACTGTTTTTT. Translated: CASSKVFWQVATNEKLFF.

This clone has only a few counts. The rearrangement links TRBV12-2 to TRBJ2-7. TRBV12-2 counts as a pseudogene. This CDR3 contains 10 residues. The CDR3 DNA follows: TGTGCAAGTCGCTCGCCCGGACCTCACTTC. Its translation: CASRSPGPHF.

The gene calls are TRBV7-2 and TRBJ2-5, with 10 bases identical to TRBD2. Germline assignment: CDR1 SGHTA and CDR2 FQGNSA. V lost 6 bases and J lost 3; bases outside the gene matches: 4. CDR3 length: 14 amino acids. The CDR3 spells CASRPTSGKETQYF. CDR3 in DNA: TGTGCCAGCAGGCCAACTAGCGGGAAAGAGACCCAGTACTTC.

V usage is TRBV27 and J usage is TRBJ1-5; 8 bases line up with TRBD1. The CDR3 loop spans 18 amino acids. Unmatched junction bases numbered 12, after V lost 5 bases and J lost 0 bases. CDR1 and CDR2 from the germline V gene are MNHEY and SMNVEV (reference sequence). The chain's CDR3 is CASSPDRTGINSNQPQHF. The CDR3 bases are TGTGCCAGCAGTCCCGACCGGACAGGGATAAATAGCAATCAGCCCCAGCATTTT.

The rearrangement uses TRBV18 and TRBJ2-6; D gene ambiguous. The CDR3 has 16 residues. Trimming removed 0 bases at V and 0 bases at J, with 6 bases between. The germline V gene encodes CDR1 KGHSH and CDR2 LQKENI. In DNA form, the CDR3 reads TGTGCCAGCTCACCACCCGGGCTCTCTGGGGCCAACGTCCTGACTTTC. As protein: CASSPPGLSGANVLTF.

The V call is TRBV30, the J call TRBJ1-4; no clear D. Germline V gene data show CDR1 as GTSNPN and CDR2 as SVGIG (reference sequence). V was clipped by 0 bases and J by 7 bases, with 12 bases between them. The length of the CDR3 is 14 residues. The CDR3 loop is CAWSVRAGSEKLFF. In DNA form, the CDR3 reads TGTGCCTGGAGTGTAAGGGCCGGGAGTGAAAAACTGTTTTTT.

This clone was seen a single time. The gene calls are TRBV2 and TRBJ2-1; TRBD1 matches at 7 bases. With 7 bases clipped from V and 9 bases from J, the junction kept 6 bases outside the gene matches. CDR3 length: 12 amino acids. Germline V lookup: CDR1 SNHLY, CDR2 FYNNEI. In nucleotides, the CDR3 is TGTGCCAGCACTTCCCGGGACAGTGAGCAGTTCTTC. It specifies CASTSRDSEQFF.

The gene calls are TRBV9 and TRBJ1-5; D uncertain. Germline V gene sequence: CDR1 SGDLS, CDR2 YYNGEE. Trimming removed 3 bases from V and 6 bases from J, with 16 bases in between. The CDR3 spans 15 residues. The CDR3, as DNA: TGTGCCAGCAGCGAGGGATCGGGATTCACTCAGCCCCAGCATTTT. This translates into CASSEGSGFTQPQHF.

V and J are TRBV2 and TRBJ1-4; TRBD1 might be the D (5 bases). V was trimmed by 4 bases and J by 11 bases, leaving 11 bases between them. The CDR3 has 12 residues. CDR1 is SNHLY and CDR2 is FYNNEI in the germline V gene. CDR3 DNA: TGTGCCAGCAGTGGGGACCGTTCGAAACTGTTTTTT. Protein: CASSGDRSKLFF.

The chain combines TRBV7-9 with TRBJ1-3, with 8 bases matching TRBD1. The CDR3 spans 17 residues. Losses at the gene ends were 8 bases for V and 0 bases for J; bases not matched to a gene: 12. Germline V lookup: CDR1 SEHNR, CDR2 FQNEAQ (reference sequence). This CDR3 is CASGGDQGAFSGNTIYF. The CDR3, as DNA: TGTGCCAGCGGAGGAGACCAGGGGGCCTTCTCTGGAAACACCATATATTTT.

The gene calls are TRBV7-3 and TRBJ2-1; TRBD2 matches at 8 bases. Trimming removed 4 bases from V and 6 bases from J; junction bases left unmatched: 8. The germline CDR1 and CDR2 sequences are SGHTA and FQGTGA. CDR3 length: 15 residues. The CDR3 region is CASSSTGGPSNEQFF. As DNA, the CDR3 is TGTGCCAGCAGCTCCACGGGGGGGCCCTCCAATGAGCAGTTCTTC.

The chain employs TRBV28 and TRBJ1-2, with a weak D call TRBD1 (5 bases). The length of the CDR3 is 14 residues. Germline V gene data show CDR1 as MDHEN and CDR2 as SYDVKM. Trimming removed 3 bases at V and 4 bases at J, with 12 bases between. This chain's CDR3 is CASSFQGSGYGYTF. The CDR3 DNA reads as TGTGCCAGCAGTTTCCAGGGCAGTGGCTATGGCTACACCTTC.

V usage is TRBV19 and J usage is TRBJ2-7; a weak D match, TRBD2 (5 bases). The V end was cut by 1 base, the J end by 6 bases, with 13 bases between. Germline V gives CDR1 LNHDA, CDR2 SQIVND (reference sequence). The CDR3 has 14 residues. CDR3 residues: CASSIGLAPLEQYF. The CDR3 nucleotides are TGTGCCAGTAGTATAGGGCTAGCTCCGCTCGAGCAGTACTTC.

Only a few counts were recorded for this clone. V is TRBV6-4 and J is TRBJ2-3; D could derive from TRBD1 or TRBD2 (5 bases each). Looked up from germline, CDR1 is MRHNA and CDR2 is SNTAGT. The CDR3 is made up of 13 amino acids. V was shortened by 4 bases and J by 2 bases, with 7 bases between the two germline ends. This chain's CDR3 is CASSVGDTDTQYF. In DNA form, the CDR3 reads TGTGCCAGCAGTGTGGGGGACACAGATACGCAGTATTTT.

The V gene is TRBV6-5, the J gene TRBJ1-2; no reliable D call. V was cut by 4 bases and J by 2 bases, with 5 bases left in between. CDR1 is MNHEY and CDR2 is SVGAGI in the germline V gene. The CDR3 extends over 12 amino acids. In DNA, the CDR3 is TGTGCCAGCAGTTTACCCAACTATGGCTACACCTTC. The encoded protein is CASSLPNYGYTF.

This clone was detected only once. V usage is TRBV6-6 and J usage is TRBJ1-1, with 7 bases aligning to TRBD1. The CDR3 consists of 15 residues. The V segment lost 5 bases and the J segment 4 bases; nucleotides outside the gene matches: 10. CDR1 MNHNY and CDR2 SVGAGI come from the germline V gene (reference sequence). The CDR3 protein is CASSPRGLPTTEAFF. The CDR3 DNA reads TGTGCCAGCAGTCCAAGGGGGCTGCCGACCACTGAAGCTTTCTTT.

V usage is TRBV11-2 and J usage is TRBJ2-7, with D tentatively TRBD1 (5 bases). The CDR3 contains 15 residues. V was cut by 2 bases and J by 5 bases, with 16 bases left in between. Germline CDR1 is SGHAT and CDR2 is FQNNGV. The CDR3, as DNA: TGTGCCAGCAGCTTATCAACCAGGGAAACTAACGAGCAGTACTTC. Amino acid sequence: CASSLSTRETNEQYF.

A single count supports this clone. The chain employs TRBV7-2 and TRBJ2-2, with 8 positions matching TRBD2. CDR3 length equals 15 residues. Trimming removed 1 base from V and 6 bases from J; junction bases left unmatched: 4. Germline lookup yields CDR1 SGHTA and CDR2 FQGNSA. The CDR3 reads CASSLVVTSAGELFF. The CDR3 DNA follows: TGTGCCAGCAGCTTAGTCGTGACTAGCGCCGGGGAGCTGTTTTTT.

The chain combines TRBV3-1 (or the pseudogene TRBV3-2) with TRBJ1-1; TRBD1 aligns across 8 bases. CDR1 LGHDT and CDR2 YNNKEL come from the germline V gene (reference sequence). With V trimmed by 5 bases and J by 9 bases, 5 bases remained unmatched. The CDR3 totals 12 residues. The CDR3 bases are TGTGCCAGCAGCTATTGGACAGGGCAAGCTTTCTTT. This translates into CASSYWTGQAFF.

A single count supports this clone. The chain joins TRBV3-1 (or the pseudogene TRBV3-2) to TRBJ1-6; D remains unclear. Germline-derived CDR1 and CDR2 are LGHDT and YNNKEL (reference sequence). Deletions cut 0 bases from V and 3 bases from J, with 9 bases between. CDR3 length: 16 amino acids. The CDR3 protein is CASSQDLKNYNSPLHF. Here the CDR3 DNA reads TGTGCCAGCAGCCAAGATTTGAAGAACTATAATTCACCCCTCCACTTT.

V gene TRBV6-2 or TRBV6-3 combines with J gene TRBJ2-1; D unclear. Between the trimmed V and J ends, which lost 2 bases and 10 bases, there was a span of 3 bases. This CDR3 contains 10 residues. Germline CDR1 and CDR2: MNHEY and SVGEGT. CDR3 bases: TGTGCCAGCAGTTACCGAGAGCAGTTCTTC. The encoded protein is CASSYREQFF.

Comments on this clone: The same CDR3 can be traced to other DNA sequences in this sample. The rearrangement uses TRBV5-5 and TRBJ1-4; 9 nucleotides match TRBD1. This CDR3 is 14 amino acids long. Germline-derived CDR1 and CDR2 are SGHKS and YYEKEE (reference sequence). The V segment lost 3 bases and the J segment 7 bases; nucleotides outside the gene matches: 4. The CDR3 spells CASSSGQGSEKLFF. The CDR3 nucleotides are TGTGCCAGCAGCTCGGGACAGGGCAGTGAAAAACTGTTTTTT.